This entry concerns a single T cell receptor beta chain. This clone came up once. The specificity of this receptor is unknown. Per-base qualities were not stored, and no clone one base away is much larger. This sample was taken from a study of T cell changes during pregnancy in multiple sclerosis (dated by TCRdb to between 2019 and 2020). For the wider study: The study examined how the T cell repertoire changed over the course of pregnancy in women with multiple sclerosis.

Library preparation used the immunoSEQ multiplex PCR assay. This is the immuneACCESS table as TCRdb keeps it, with only in-frame sequences that have V and J called. A part of the clones is gone; compared with another copy, unresolved V genes explain less than half, and the rest is unexplained. Present in this sample are about 70,000 clones, under 95% of which were seen just once. 1.3% to 1.5% of the sample is in the top ten clones. V lost 3 bases and J lost 0 bases, and the count of bases not matched to a germline gene is 4. From the cysteine up to the phenylalanine, the CDR3 has a length of 16 residues. The retained sequence is limited to the CDR3, 48 bases, with the frame set at the first base. The germline V gene (reference sequence) gives CDR1 as LNHNV and CDR2 as YYDKDF.

The origin of this receptor is a female donor in good health, enrolled as a control in a pregnancy study. Recombination joined TRBV15 with TRBJ2-1; 8 central bases correspond to TRBD1. Sequences were derived from peripheral blood, sampled in the third trimester of pregnancy. The CDR3 corresponds to CATSSLQGGSYNEQFF. In nucleotides, the sequence is TGTGCCACCAGCAGCCTACAGGGGGGCTCCTACAATGAGCAGTTCTTC. The variable domain in full, with residues beyond the CDR3 obtained from the reference TRBV15 and TRBJ2-1 genes, is DAMVIQNPRYQVTQFGKPVTLSCSQTLNHNVMYWYQQKSSQAPKLLFHYYDKDFNNEADTPDNFQSRRPNTSFCFLDIRSPGLGDTAMYLCATSSLQGGSYNEQFFGPGTRLTVL.